These 5 T cell receptor beta chains were all obtained from the same sample, sequenced in a study of blood T cell repertoires in COVID-19. Assay used: immunoSEQ multiplex PCR; TCRdb lists only in-frame clones, some missing. The sample shows under 200,000 clones, around 87% of them seen only once. The sample was peripheral blood. These receptors came from a man between 35 and 55 years old with active or convalescent COVID-19.

The chain links TRBV9 to TRBJ1-2; D is unresolved. CDR3 size: 19 residues. From germline, CDR1 is SGDLS and CDR2 YYNGEE. The V end lost 4 bases, the J end lost 4 bases, and 29 bases lay between the germline ends. The CDR3 region is CASSKQKPGIDTTAYGYTF. As DNA, the CDR3 is TGTGCCAGCAGCAAACAAAAACCCGGGATCGACACGACGGCCTATGGCTACACCTTC.

This sequence joins TRBV29-1 and TRBJ2-7; weak D call: TRBD2 (5 bases). The germline V gene has CDR1 SQVTM and CDR2 ANQGSEA. V was trimmed by 4 bases and J by 2 bases, leaving 9 bases between them. The CDR3 is 12 residues long. CDR3 amino acids: CSVGSGTYEQYF. The CDR3 DNA sequence: TGCAGCGTTGGATCCGGGACCTACGAGCAGTACTTC.

V usage is TRBV19 and J usage is TRBJ1-5; D gene uncertain. Germline V gene lookup returns CDR1 LNHDA and CDR2 SQIVND (reference sequence). The CDR3 is made up of 15 amino acids. V dropped 7 bases and J dropped 0 bases, with 13 bases sitting between them. This chain's CDR3 is CASIPPGYSNQPQHF. The DNA for the CDR3 is TGTGCCAGTATACCGCCGGGGTATAGCAATCAGCCCCAGCATTTT.

This chain joins TRBV6-2 or TRBV6-3 and TRBJ1-2, with 9 nucleotides matching TRBD1. The CDR3 is 14 residues long. From germline, CDR1 is MNHEY and CDR2 SVGEGT. The V segment lost 5 bases and the J segment 7 bases; nucleotides outside the gene matches: 8. As DNA, the CDR3 is TGTGCCAGCAGTACTAGGACAGGGGATGGTGGCTACACCTTC. It encodes CASSTRTGDGGYTF.

The rearrangement uses TRBV7-3 and TRBJ1-1, with D unresolved. The CDR3 spans 13 residues. V lost 5 bases and J 3 bases, leaving 10 bases between the germline ends. Germline V gene lookup returns CDR1 SGHTA and CDR2 FQGTGA. The CDR3 nucleotides read TGTGCCAGCAGCGAATATCAGTACACTGAAGCTTTCTTT. It translates to CASSEYQYTEAFF.